This TCR beta chain was identified during a study of blood T cells in healthy people across ages. Sample-barcoded 5' priming and a J-beta primer mix drove a second PCR of about 6 to 12 cycles. Every cDNA was tagged by a template-switch adaptor with 12 random nucleotides. MiXCR was run by TCRdb on the 5' RACE reads, yielding one entry per CDR3 protein. The table has roughly 650,000 distinct CDR3 sequences, about 34% seen once. CDR1 and CDR2 (germline): SGHVS, FNYEAQ. V was trimmed by 5 bases and J by 0 bases, leaving 25 bases between them. The CDR3 consists of 19 residues. This chain joins TRBV7-6 and TRBJ1-2; tentatively, D is TRBD1 (5 bases). The receptor was isolated from an elderly woman in good health. The sequenced material came from blood. The CDR3 loop is CASSLGPGIPGRANYGYTF. The CDR3, as DNA: TGTGCCAGCAGCCTAGGCCCAGGGATTCCGGGCAGAGCTAACTATGGCTACACCTTC. The full variable domain, with the rest looked up from reference TRBV7-6 and TRBJ1-2, is GAGVSQSPRYKVTKRGQDVALRCDPISGHVSLYWYRQALGQGPEFLTYFNYEAQQDKSGLPNDRFSAERPEGSISTLTIQRTEQRDSAMYRCASSLGPGIPGRANYGYTFGSGTRLTVV.